This record covers a single T cell receptor (beta chain). Its antigen remains unidentified. The data were taken from a study of cytomegalovirus exposure and HLA in healthy donors. This CDR3 contains 14 residues. CDR1 and CDR2 (germline): MGHRA, YSYEKL. Deletions cut 4 bases from V and 6 bases from J, with 12 bases between. This table comes from immunoSEQ multiplex PCR, and its TCRdb copy is limited to in-frame clones, with some not included. The table includes approximately 56,000 clones, roughly nine tenths detected once. Findings and caveats of the study: According to the study, roughly 180 TCR beta chains were cytomegalovirus-associated.

The gene calls are TRBV4-1 and TRBJ2-2; D not resolved. This TCR derives from a man in his late teens or twenties in good health and CMV-seronegative. Sequenced sample: PBMCs. CDR3 region: CASSPVLFSGELFF. The DNA of the CDR3 is TGCGCCAGCAGCCCCGTTCTCTTCTCCGGGGAGCTGTTTTTT.